The 13 T cell receptor beta chains below come from one sample, sequenced in a study of blood T cells in healthy people across ages. A second PCR, run for about 6 to 11 cycles, used a sample-barcoded 5' primer plus a J-beta primer mix. Each CDR3 protein gets one entry after TCRdb re-called the 5' RACE reads with MiXCR. The sample includes 800,000 to 950,000 distinct CDR3 sequences, around 46% of them seen just once. Sequenced: blood. The receptors stem from a man aged 25 to 45 in good health.

The V call is TRBV24-1, the J call TRBJ2-1; TRBD2 aligns across 7 bases. The CDR3 contains 16 residues. V lost 4 bases, J lost 5 bases, and 10 bases stayed unmatched. From germline, CDR1 is KGHDR and CDR2 SFDVKD. The CDR3 is CATSDPGRDYDNEQFF. CDR3 coding DNA: TGTGCCACCAGTGACCCCGGTCGGGACTATGACAATGAGCAGTTCTTC.

As regards this clonotype: Germline is not matched at one junction end, which may reflect a read error. The V and J genes are TRBV29-1 and TRBJ2-5; weak D call: TRBD1 (5 bases). Germline V gene lookup returns CDR1 SQVTM and CDR2 ANQGSEA. This CDR3 contains 14 residues. CDR3 sequence reads: CGVVGSGIEETQYF. The DNA for the CDR3 is TGCGGCGTTGTGGGGTCAGGGATTGAGGAGACCCAGTACTTC.

The chain recombines TRBV3-1 with TRBJ1-1; TRBD1 might be the D (5 bases). Trimming stripped 4 bases from V and 0 bases from J, with 12 bases between. In germline, CDR1 is LGHDT, CDR2 YNNKEL (reference sequence). The CDR3 is 15 amino acids. In DNA form, the CDR3 reads TGTGCCAGCAGCCCCCCCAGGGCAATGAACACTGAAGCTTTCTTT. Its translation: CASSPPRAMNTEAFF.

The chain links TRBV20-1 to TRBJ2-6; maybe TRBD1 (5 bases). Per the germline V gene, CDR1 is DFQATT and CDR2 is SNEGSKA (reference sequence). Trimming stripped 4 bases from V and 2 bases from J, with 9 bases between. The CDR3 has 14 amino acids. CDR3 loop: CSATGIAGANVLTF. CDR3 sequence (DNA): TGCAGTGCTACAGGGATAGCTGGGGCCAACGTCCTGACTTTC.

V is TRBV4-2 and J is TRBJ2-7, with 10 bases matching TRBD2. The end of the DNA is better explained by TRBJ2-5, so the J call may be wrong. This CDR3 contains 17 residues. Germline V gene data show CDR1 as LGHNA and CDR2 as YNFKEQ. In nucleotides, the CDR3 is TGTGCCAGCAGCCAAGATCGGGCTAGCGGGAGTTATAAGACCCAGTACTTC. This encodes CASSQDRASGSYKTQYF.

The chain has TRBV5-1 and TRBJ1-2; tentatively, D is TRBD1 (5 bases). The CDR3 totals 14 residues. Germline-derived CDR1 and CDR2 are SGHRS and YFSETQ. V shed 3 bases and J shed 8 bases, with 17 bases lying between them. The CDR3 DNA follows: TGCGCCAGCAGCTCCGACAGCTACTTACCCGGCTACACCTTC. Translated, it gives CASSSDSYLPGYTF.

This clonotype was found a few times. The chain carries TRBV4-1 and TRBJ2-7, with D possibly being TRBD1 or TRBD2 (5 bases each). CDR3 size: 15 residues. CDR1 and CDR2 (germline): MGHRA, YSYEKL. The germline V and J ends were trimmed by 1 base and 2 bases, with 12 bases remaining between them. CDR3 residues: CASSQVGAETYEQYF. For the CDR3, the DNA is TGCGCCAGCAGCCAAGTCGGGGCGGAAACCTACGAGCAGTACTTC.

The rearrangement joins TRBV7-9 to TRBJ2-6; no firm D call. Per germline, CDR1 SEHNR and CDR2 FQNEAQ (reference sequence). Trimming took 3 bases from V and 1 from J, leaving 7 bases between them. The CDR3 totals 15 residues. For the CDR3, the DNA is TGTGCCAGCAGCTTCCCCCAATCTGGGGCCAACGTCCTGACTTTC. It codes for CASSFPQSGANVLTF.

This clonotype was counted once. V is TRBV6-6 and J is TRBJ2-4; D ambiguous. The better agreement between TRBJ2-7 and the DNA end casts doubt on the J call. CDR1 and CDR2 (germline): MNHNY, SVGAGI (reference sequence). The CDR3 is made up of 12 amino acids. Here the CDR3 DNA reads TGTGCCAGCGACACAGAGAGCTACGAGCAGTACTTC. It translates to CASDTESYEQYF.

This clonotype has a count of ten or more. The chain links TRBV20-1 to TRBJ1-5; a weak D match, TRBD1 (6 bases). This CDR3 has 12 amino acids. The V end was cut by 3 bases, the J end by 5 bases, with 8 bases between. Germline V lookup: CDR1 DFQATT, CDR2 SNEGSKA (reference sequence). The CDR3 protein is CSARGGHQPQHF. DNA of the CDR3: TGCAGTGCTAGGGGGGGCCATCAGCCCCAGCATTTT.

J is TRBJ2-1 and V is TRBV7-2; maybe TRBD2 (6 bases). The tail of the sequence fits TRBJ2-7 better, so the J call may be wrong. This CDR3 has 16 residues. The germline CDR1 and CDR2 sequences are SGHTA and FQGNSA. CDR3 bases: TGTGCCAGCAGCCCCCGGGGGACGGCAGCCTACAATGAGCAGTACTTC. Translation: CASSPRGTAAYNEQYF.

This chain links TRBV7-3 with TRBJ2-3; tentative D call: TRBD2 (5 bases). The germline gives CDR1 SGHTA, CDR2 FQGTGA. V shed 5 bases and J shed 6 bases, with 15 bases lying between them. CDR3 length: 14 residues. CDR3 nucleotide sequence: TGTGCCAGCAGCCCTAATCGGGGTGACGATACGCAGTATTTT. This gives the protein CASSPNRGDDTQYF.

At least ten counts were recorded for this clonotype. The chain has TRBV20-1 and TRBJ2-4, with unresolved D. This CDR3 comprises 12 residues. V lost 6 bases, J lost 0 bases, and 6 bases lay in between. From germline, CDR1 is DFQATT and CDR2 SNEGSKA (reference sequence). This CDR3 reads CSAPTAKNIQYF. CDR3 DNA: TGCAGTGCCCCAACAGCCAAAAACATTCAGTACTTC.